This T cell receptor beta chain was observed in a study of blood T cell repertoires in COVID-19. On the study more broadly: Specimens from acute and convalescent COVID-19 originated in the United States, Italy and Spain. T cells, B-cell-depleted T cells, or PBMCs supplied cDNA or gDNA.

The CDR3 has 17 amino acids. Trimming took off 5 bases at V and 0 bases at J, with 17 bases between the two ends. Germline V gene lookup returns CDR1 SGHTA and CDR2 FQGNSA. Original processing methods: Amplification from reference gene primers served as the basis for estimated nucleated cell counts. Some clones are missing from TCRdb's copy, which holds only in-frame ones; the method was immunoSEQ multiplex PCR. From that table come the V and J calls and clone size; the DNA was used to work out D and trimming. The sample includes under 300,000 clones, around 90% seen only once; the top ten take around 7.8%.

This receptor was obtained from a man aged 55 to 70 who had recovered from COVID-19. This chain uses TRBV7-2 with TRBJ2-1; maybe TRBD2 (6 bases). Sequenced input: peripheral blood. As DNA, the CDR3 is TGTGCCAGCAGCCTTTCTTTAGCGGTTGGCTCCTACAATGAGCAGTTCTTC. It encodes CASSLSLAVGSYNEQFF.